This entry concerns a single TCR beta chain. Its target is not known. V lost 5 bases and J 7 bases, leaving 8 bases between the germline ends. CDR1 is SNHLY and CDR2 is FYNNEI in the germline V gene. CDR3 length equals 11 residues. The assay was immunoSEQ multiplex PCR, and TCRdb's table has in-frame clones only and misses some. This sample has roughly 60,000 clones, with about 74% found just once. The data were taken from a study of a mutant IDH1 vaccine in newly diagnosed glioma. Study-wide background: V12 fell at week 35 and V13, the study end, at week 47. General study points: Pseudoprogression seemingly bore no relation to changes in top peripheral T cell clonotypes.

Time point defined: week 35, safety follow-up. All doses held 300 ug of mutant IDH1 20-mer peptide, with topical imiquimod. The study gave patients eight vaccinations in weeks 1, 3, 5, 7, 11, 15, 19, 23. The rearrangement joins TRBV2 to TRBJ1-1, with TRBD1 as a possible D gene (5 bases). This receptor was taken from a man in his fifties with glioma. This sample comprised PBMCs, obtained from a glioma patient whose treatment included an IDH1 peptide vaccine. This CDR3 reads CASSRDGEAFF. CDR3 DNA: TGTGCCAGCAGTCGGGACGGTGAAGCTTTCTTT.